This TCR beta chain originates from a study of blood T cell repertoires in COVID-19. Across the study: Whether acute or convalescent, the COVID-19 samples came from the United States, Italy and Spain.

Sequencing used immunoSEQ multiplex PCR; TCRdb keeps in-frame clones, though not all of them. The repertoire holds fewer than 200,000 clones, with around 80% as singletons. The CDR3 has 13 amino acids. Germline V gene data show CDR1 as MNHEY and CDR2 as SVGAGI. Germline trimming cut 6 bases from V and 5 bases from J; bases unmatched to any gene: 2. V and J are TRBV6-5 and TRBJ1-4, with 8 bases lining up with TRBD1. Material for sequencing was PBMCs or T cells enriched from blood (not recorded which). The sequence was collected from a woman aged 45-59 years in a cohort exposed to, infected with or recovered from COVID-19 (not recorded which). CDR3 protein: CASSQGANEKLFF. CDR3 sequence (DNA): TGTGCCAGCAGCCAGGGGGCGAATGAAAAACTGTTTTTT.